Presented here are 2 T cell receptor beta chains from one specimen sequenced in a study of blood T cell repertoires in COVID-19. Sequenced by immunoSEQ multiplex PCR; TCRdb stores in-frame clones only, minus some. The repertoire holds 60,000 to 80,000 clones, with roughly 90% as singletons. Sequenced material: peripheral blood. The receptors originated from a human donor in a cohort sampled during active COVID-19.

Only a few counts were recorded for this clone. The V gene is TRBV7-3, the J gene TRBJ2-2, with D maybe TRBD1 (5 bases). Deletions cut 6 bases from V and 4 bases from J, with 15 bases between. The CDR3 loop spans 15 amino acids. From germline, CDR1 is SGHTA and CDR2 FQGTGA. The CDR3 loop is CASRPDRHGTGELFF. The CDR3 nucleotides are TGTGCCAGCAGGCCAGACAGACACGGCACCGGGGAGCTGTTTTTT.

This rearrangement joins TRBV7-2 to TRBJ2-3; 11 bases are a match to TRBD2. The junction had 8 bases not matched to a gene; V was cut back by 4 bases and J by 2 bases. This CDR3 spans 17 amino acids. Germline V gene sequence: CDR1 SGHTA, CDR2 FQGNSA. The CDR3 sequence is CASSSPPGLAATDTQYF. The CDR3 bases are TGTGCCAGCAGCTCTCCCCCGGGACTAGCGGCCACAGATACGCAGTATTTT.